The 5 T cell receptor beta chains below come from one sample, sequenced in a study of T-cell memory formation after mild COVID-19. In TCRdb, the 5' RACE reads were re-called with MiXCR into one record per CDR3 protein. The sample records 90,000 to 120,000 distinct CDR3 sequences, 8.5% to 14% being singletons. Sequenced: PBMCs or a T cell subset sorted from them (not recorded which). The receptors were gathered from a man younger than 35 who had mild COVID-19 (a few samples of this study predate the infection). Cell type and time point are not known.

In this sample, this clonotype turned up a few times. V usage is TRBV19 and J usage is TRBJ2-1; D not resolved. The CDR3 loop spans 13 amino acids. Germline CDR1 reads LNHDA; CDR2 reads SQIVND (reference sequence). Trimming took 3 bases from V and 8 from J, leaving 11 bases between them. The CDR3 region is CASSIGSRDEQFF. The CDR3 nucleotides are TGTGCCAGTAGTATTGGCAGTAGGGATGAGCAGTTCTTC.

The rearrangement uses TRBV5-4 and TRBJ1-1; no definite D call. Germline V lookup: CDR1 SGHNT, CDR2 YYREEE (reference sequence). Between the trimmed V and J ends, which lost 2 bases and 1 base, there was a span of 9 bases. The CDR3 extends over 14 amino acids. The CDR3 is CASSLRAGNTEAFF. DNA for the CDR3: TGTGCCAGCAGCTTAAGGGCAGGGAACACTGAAGCTTTCTTT.

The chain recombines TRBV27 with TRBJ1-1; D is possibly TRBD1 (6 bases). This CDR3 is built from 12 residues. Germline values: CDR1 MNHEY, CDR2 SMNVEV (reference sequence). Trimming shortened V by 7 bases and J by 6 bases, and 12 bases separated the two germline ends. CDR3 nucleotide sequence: TGTGCCAGCATAGGTTGGGGGCCTGAAGCTTTCTTT. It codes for CASIGWGPEAFF.

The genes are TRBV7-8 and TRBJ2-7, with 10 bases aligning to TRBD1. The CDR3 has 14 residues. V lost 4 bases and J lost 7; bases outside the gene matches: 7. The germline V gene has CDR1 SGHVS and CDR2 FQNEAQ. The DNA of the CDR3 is TGTGCCAGCAGCTACCGGGACAGGGGATATGAGCAGTACGTC. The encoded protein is CASSYRDRGYEQYV.

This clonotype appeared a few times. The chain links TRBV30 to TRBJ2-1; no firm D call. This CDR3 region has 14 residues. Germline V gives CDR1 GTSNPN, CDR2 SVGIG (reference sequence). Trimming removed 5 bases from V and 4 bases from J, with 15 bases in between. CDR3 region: CAWVGSGGYNEQFF. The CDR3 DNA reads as TGTGCCTGGGTGGGGTCTGGCGGTTACAATGAGCAGTTCTTC.